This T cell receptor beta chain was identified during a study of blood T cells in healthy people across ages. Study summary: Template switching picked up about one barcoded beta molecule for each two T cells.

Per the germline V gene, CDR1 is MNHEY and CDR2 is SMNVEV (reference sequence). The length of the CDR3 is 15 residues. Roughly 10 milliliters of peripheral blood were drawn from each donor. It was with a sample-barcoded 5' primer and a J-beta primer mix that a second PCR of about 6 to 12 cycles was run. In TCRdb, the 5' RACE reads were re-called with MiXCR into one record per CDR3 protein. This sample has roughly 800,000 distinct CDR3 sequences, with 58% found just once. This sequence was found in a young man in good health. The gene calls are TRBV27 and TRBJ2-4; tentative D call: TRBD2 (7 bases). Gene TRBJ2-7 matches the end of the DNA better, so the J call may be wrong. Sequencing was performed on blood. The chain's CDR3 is CASSPRGGGAYEQYF. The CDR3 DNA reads TGTGCCAGCAGTCCCCGGGGAGGGGGTGCCTACGAGCAGTACTTC.